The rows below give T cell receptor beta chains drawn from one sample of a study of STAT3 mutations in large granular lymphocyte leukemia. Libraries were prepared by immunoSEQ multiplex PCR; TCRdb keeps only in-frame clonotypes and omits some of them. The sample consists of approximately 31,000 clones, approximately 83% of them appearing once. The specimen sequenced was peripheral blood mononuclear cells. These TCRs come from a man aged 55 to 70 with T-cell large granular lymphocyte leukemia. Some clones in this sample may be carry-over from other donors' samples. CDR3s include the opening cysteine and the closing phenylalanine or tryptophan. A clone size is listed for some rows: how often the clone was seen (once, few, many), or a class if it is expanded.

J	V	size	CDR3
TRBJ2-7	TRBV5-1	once	CASSTPRAGEREQYF
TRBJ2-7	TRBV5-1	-	CASNIGPYEQYF
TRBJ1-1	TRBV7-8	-	CASSPGGGLKAFF
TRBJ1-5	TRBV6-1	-	CASSEGPYSNQPQHF
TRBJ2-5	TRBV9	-	CASSEAGRGPETQYF
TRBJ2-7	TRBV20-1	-	CSAPSRHEQYF
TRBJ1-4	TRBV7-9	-	CASSFPGEKLFF
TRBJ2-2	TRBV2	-	CASSAEGPTSGVSRNTGELFF
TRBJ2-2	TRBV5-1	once	CASSRTSGRRAGELFF
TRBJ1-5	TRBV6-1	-	CASIGQANQPQHF
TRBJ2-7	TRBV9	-	CASSVLAGGFSEQYF